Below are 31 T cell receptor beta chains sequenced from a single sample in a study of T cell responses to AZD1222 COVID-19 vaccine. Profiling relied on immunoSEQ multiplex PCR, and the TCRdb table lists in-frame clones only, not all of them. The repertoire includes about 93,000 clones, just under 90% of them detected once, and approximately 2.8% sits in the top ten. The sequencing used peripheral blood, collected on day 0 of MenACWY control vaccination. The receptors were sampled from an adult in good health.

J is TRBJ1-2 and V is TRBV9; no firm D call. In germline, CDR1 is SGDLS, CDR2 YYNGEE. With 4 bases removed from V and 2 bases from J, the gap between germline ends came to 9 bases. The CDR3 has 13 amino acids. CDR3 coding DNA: TGTGCCAGCAGCCCGGACGGAAACTATGGCTACACCTTC. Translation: CASSPDGNYGYTF.

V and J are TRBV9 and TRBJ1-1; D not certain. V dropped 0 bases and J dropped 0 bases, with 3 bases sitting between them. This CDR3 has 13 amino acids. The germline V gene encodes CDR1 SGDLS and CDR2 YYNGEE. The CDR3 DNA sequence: TGTGCCAGCAGCGTAGAGGTGAACACTGAAGCTTTCTTT. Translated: CASSVEVNTEAFF.

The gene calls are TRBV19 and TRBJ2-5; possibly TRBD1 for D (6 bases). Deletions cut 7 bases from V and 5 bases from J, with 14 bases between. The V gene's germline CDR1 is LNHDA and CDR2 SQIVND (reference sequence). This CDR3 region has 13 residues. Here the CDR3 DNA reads TGTGCCAGTACCATGCGCCAGGGGGAGACCCAGTACTTC. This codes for CASTMRQGETQYF.

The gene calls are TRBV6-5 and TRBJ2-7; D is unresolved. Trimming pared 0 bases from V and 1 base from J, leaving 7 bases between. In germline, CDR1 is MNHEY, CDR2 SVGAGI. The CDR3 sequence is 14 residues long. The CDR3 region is CASSYSSSSYEQYF. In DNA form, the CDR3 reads TGTGCCAGCAGTTACTCGAGTAGTTCCTACGAGCAGTACTTC.

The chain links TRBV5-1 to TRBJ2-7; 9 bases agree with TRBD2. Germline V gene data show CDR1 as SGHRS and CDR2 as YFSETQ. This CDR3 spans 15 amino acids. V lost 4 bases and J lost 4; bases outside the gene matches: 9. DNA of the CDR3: TGCGCCAGCAGCCCCATAGCGGGGGCAAATTACGAGCAGTACTTC. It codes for CASSPIAGANYEQYF. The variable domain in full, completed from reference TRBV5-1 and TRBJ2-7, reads KAGVTQTPRYLIKTRGQQVTLSCSPISGHRSVSWYQQTPGQGLQFLFEYFSETQRNKGNFPGRFSGRQFSNSRSEMNVSTLELGDSALYLCASSPIAGANYEQYFGPGTRLTVT.

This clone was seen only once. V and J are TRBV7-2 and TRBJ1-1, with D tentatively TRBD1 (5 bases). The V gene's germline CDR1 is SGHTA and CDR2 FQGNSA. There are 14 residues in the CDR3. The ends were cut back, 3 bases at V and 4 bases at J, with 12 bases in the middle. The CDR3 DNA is TGTGCCAGCAGCTTCCGCCAGGGAGGCACTGAAGCTTTCTTT. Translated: CASSFRQGGTEAFF.

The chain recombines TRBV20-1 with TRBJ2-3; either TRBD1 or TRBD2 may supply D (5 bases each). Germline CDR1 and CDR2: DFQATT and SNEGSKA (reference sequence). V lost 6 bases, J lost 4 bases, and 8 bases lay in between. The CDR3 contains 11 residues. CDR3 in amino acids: CSAEGPDTQYF. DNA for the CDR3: TGCAGTGCCGAGGGGCCAGATACGCAGTATTTT.

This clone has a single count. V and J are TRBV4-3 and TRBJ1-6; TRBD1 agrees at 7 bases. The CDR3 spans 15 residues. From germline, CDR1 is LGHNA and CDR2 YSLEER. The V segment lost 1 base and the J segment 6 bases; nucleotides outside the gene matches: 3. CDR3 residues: CASSQVRDSNSPLHF. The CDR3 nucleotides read TGCGCCAGCAGCCAAGTCCGGGACAGTAATTCACCCCTCCACTTT.

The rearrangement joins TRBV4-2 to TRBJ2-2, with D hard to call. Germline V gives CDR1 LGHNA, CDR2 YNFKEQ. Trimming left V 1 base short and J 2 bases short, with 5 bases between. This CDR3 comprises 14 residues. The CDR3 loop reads CASSQVLNTGELFF. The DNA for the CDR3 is TGTGCCAGCAGCCAAGTTTTAAACACCGGGGAGCTGTTTTTT.

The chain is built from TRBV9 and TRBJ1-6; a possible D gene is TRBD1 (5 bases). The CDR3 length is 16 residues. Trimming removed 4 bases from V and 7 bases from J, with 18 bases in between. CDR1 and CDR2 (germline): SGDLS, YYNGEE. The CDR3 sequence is CASSSLEGWGNSPLHF. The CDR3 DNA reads TGTGCCAGCAGCTCACTGGAGGGGTGGGGGAATTCACCCCTCCACTTT.

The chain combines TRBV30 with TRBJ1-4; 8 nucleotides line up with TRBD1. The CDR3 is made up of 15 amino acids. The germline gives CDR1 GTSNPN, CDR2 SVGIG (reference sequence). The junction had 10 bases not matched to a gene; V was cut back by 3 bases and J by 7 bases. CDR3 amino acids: CAWRPGQGGGEKLFF. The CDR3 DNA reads TGTGCCTGGAGACCAGGACAGGGAGGGGGTGAAAAACTGTTTTTT.

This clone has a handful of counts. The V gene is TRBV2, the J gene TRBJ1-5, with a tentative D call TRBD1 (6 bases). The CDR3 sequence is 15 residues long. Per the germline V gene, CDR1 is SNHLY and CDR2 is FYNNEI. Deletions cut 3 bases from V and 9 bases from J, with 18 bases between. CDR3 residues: CASSDSRGPGAPQHF. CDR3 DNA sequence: TGTGCCAGCAGTGATTCCAGGGGCCCTGGGGCGCCCCAGCATTTT.

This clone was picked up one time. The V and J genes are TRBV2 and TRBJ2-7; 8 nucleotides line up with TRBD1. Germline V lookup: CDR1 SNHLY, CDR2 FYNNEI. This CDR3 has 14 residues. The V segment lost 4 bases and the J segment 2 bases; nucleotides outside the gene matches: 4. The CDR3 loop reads CASSGRDRTYEQYF. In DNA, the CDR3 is TGTGCCAGCAGTGGACGGGACAGGACCTACGAGCAGTACTTC.

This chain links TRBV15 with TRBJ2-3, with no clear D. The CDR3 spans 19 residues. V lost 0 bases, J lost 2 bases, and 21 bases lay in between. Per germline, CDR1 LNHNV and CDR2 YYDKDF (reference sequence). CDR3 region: CATSREGSLQASVTDTQYF. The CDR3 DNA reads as TGTGCCACCAGCAGAGAAGGGTCCCTTCAAGCCTCCGTCACAGATACGCAGTATTTT.

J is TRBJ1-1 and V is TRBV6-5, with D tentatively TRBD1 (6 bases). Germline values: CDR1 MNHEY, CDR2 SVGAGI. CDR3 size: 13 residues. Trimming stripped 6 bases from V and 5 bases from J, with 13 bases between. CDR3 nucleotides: TGTGCCAGCAGGCGGGGGGCAGGGACTGAAGCTTTCTTT. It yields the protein CASRRGAGTEAFF.

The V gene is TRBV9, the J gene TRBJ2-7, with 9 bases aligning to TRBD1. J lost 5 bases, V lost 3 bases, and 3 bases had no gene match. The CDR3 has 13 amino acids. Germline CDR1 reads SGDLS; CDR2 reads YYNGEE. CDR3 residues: CASSDRGQDEQYF. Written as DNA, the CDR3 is TGTGCCAGCAGCGACAGGGGGCAGGACGAGCAGTACTTC. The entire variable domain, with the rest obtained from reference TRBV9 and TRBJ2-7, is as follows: DSGVTQTPKHLITATGQRVTLRCSPRSGDLSVYWYQQSLDQGLQFLIQYYNGEERAKGNILERFSAQQFPDLHSELNLSSLELGDSALYFCASSDRGQDEQYFGPGTRLTVT.

CDR3 in amino acids: CASSFGQSSYEQYF. The CDR3 coding sequence is TGTGCCAGCAGTTTTGGTCAGTCCTCCTACGAGCAGTACTTC. This chain joins TRBV27 and TRBJ2-7; D is undetermined. In germline, CDR1 is MNHEY, CDR2 SMNVEV (reference sequence). The V gene lost 3 bases and the J gene lost 0 bases, with 9 bases spanning the gap. The CDR3 runs to 14 residues.

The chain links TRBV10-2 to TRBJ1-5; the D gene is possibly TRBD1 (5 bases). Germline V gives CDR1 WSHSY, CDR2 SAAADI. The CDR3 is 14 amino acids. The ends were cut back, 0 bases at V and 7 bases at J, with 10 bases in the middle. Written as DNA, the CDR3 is TGCGCCAGCAGTGAGTCGATGGGGCTACAGCCCCAGCATTTT. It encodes CASSESMGLQPQHF.

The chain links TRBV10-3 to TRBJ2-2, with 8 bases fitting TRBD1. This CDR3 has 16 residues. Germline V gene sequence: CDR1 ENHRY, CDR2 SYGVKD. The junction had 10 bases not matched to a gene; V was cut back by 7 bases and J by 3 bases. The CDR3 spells CAIKQGQGPYTGELFF. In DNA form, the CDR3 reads TGTGCCATCAAACAAGGACAGGGCCCTTACACCGGGGAGCTGTTTTTT.

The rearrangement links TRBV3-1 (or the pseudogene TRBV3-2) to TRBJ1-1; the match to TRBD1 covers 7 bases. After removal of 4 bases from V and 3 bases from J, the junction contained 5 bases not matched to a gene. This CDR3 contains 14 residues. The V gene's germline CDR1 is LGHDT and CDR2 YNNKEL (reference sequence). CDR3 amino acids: CASSPGTVYTEAFF. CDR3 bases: TGTGCCAGCAGCCCCGGGACAGTTTACACTGAAGCTTTCTTT.

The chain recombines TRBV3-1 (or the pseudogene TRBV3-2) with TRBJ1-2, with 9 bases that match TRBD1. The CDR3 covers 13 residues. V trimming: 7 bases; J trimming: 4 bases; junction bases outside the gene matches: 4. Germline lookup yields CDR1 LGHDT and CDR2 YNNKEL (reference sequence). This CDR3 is CASNDRGIYGYTF. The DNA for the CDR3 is TGTGCCAGCAACGACAGGGGGATCTATGGCTACACCTTC.

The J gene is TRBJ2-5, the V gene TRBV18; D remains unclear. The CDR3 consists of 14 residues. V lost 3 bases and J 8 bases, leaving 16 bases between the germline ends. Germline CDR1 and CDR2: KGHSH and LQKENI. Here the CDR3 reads CASSPRGRLETQYF. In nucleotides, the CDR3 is TGTGCCAGCTCACCGAGAGGCAGGCTTGAAACCCAGTACTTC. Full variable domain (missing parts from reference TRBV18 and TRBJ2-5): NAGVMQNPRHLVRRRGQEARLRCSPMKGHSHVYWYRQLPEEGLKFMVYLQKENIIDESGMPKERFSAEFPKEGPSILRIQQVVRGDSAAYFCASSPRGRLETQYFGPGTRLLVL.

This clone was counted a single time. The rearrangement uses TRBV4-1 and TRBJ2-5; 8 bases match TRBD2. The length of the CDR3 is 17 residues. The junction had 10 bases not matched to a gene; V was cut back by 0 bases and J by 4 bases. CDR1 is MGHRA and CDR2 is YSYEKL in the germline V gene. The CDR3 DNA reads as TGCGCCAGCAGCCAAGACCTGAGTGGGCTAGCGGGAGAGACCCAGTACTTC. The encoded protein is CASSQDLSGLAGETQYF.

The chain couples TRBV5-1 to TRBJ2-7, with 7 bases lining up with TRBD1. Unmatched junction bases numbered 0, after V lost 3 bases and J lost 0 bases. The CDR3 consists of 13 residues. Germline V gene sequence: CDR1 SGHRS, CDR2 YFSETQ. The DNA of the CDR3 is TGCGCCAGCAGCTGGGACAGCTCCTACGAGCAGTACTTC. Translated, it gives CASSWDSSYEQYF. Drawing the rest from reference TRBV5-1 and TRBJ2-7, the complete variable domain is KAGVTQTPRYLIKTRGQQVTLSCSPISGHRSVSWYQQTPGQGLQFLFEYFSETQRNKGNFPGRFSGRQFSNSRSEMNVSTLELGDSALYLCASSWDSSYEQYFGPGTRLTVT.

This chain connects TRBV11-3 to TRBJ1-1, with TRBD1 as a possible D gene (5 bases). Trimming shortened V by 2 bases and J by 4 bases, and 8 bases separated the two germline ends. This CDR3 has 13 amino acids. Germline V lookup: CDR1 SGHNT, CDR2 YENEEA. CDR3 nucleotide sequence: TGTGCCAGCAGCTTAATGCAGGGCACTGAAGCTTTCTTT. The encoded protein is CASSLMQGTEAFF.

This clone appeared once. The CDR3 sequence: CASSTSGGNYEQYF. The CDR3 DNA is TGTGCCAGTAGTACTAGCGGGGGAAACTACGAGCAGTACTTC. The chain carries TRBV19 and TRBJ2-7; 10 bases are shared with TRBD2. Germline V gene data show CDR1 as LNHDA and CDR2 as SQIVND (reference sequence). V lost 4 bases to trimming and J lost 3 bases; unmatched junction nucleotides: 3. The CDR3 loop spans 14 amino acids. Full variable domain (remainder filled in from reference TRBV19 and TRBJ2-7): DGGITQSPKYLFRKEGQNVTLSCEQNLNHDAMYWYRQDPGQGLRLIYYSQIVNDFQKGDIAEGYSVSREKKESFPLTVTSAQKNPTAFYLCASSTSGGNYEQYFGPGTRLTVT.

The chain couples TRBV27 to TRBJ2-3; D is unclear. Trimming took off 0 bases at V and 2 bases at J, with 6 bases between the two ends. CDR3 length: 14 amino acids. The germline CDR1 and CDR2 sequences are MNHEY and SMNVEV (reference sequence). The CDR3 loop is CASSLSLTTDTQYF. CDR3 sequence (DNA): TGTGCCAGCAGTTTATCTCTAACCACAGATACGCAGTATTTT.

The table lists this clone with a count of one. CDR3 DNA: TGTGCCAGCAGAGGCAGTATGAACACTGAAGCTTTCTTT. Translated: CASRGSMNTEAFF. The chain is built from TRBV11-3 and TRBJ1-1, with D unresolved. Per germline, CDR1 SGHNT and CDR2 YENEEA. V was shortened by 6 bases and J by 0 bases, with 8 bases between the two germline ends. This CDR3 comprises 13 residues.

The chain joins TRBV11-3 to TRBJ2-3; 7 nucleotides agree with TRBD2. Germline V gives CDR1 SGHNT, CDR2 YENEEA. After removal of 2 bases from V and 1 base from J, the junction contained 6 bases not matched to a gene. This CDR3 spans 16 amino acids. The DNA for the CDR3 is TGTGCCAGCAGCTTACGCGGGGGAGGTGGCACAGATACGCAGTATTTT. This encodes CASSLRGGGGTDTQYF.

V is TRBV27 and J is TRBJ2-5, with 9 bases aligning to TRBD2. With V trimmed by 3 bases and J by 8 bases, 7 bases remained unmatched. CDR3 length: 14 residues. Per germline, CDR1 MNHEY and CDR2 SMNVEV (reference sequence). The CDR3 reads CASSLTPGLATQYF. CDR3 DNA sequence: TGTGCCAGCAGTTTGACGCCGGGACTAGCCACCCAGTACTTC.

CDR3 loop: CASSRVLPYNEQFF. For the CDR3, the DNA is TGTGCCAGCAGCCGGGTGTTACCCTACAATGAGCAGTTCTTC. This chain joins TRBV3-1 (or the pseudogene TRBV3-2) and TRBJ2-1, with D unclear. This CDR3 has 14 amino acids. Trimming removed 4 bases at V and 2 bases at J, with 9 bases between. From germline, CDR1 is LGHDT and CDR2 YNNKEL (reference sequence).